Shown below are 26 T cell receptor beta chains from a single sample sequenced in a study of blood T cell repertoires in COVID-19 (dated by TCRdb to about 2020). The library was prepared using the immunoSEQ multiplex PCR assay. TCRdb took this table from immuneACCESS and kept in-frame rearrangements with V and J called. Such tables lack part of the clones; where checked against another copy, unresolved V genes explain under half of the gap, and the rest is unexplained. This sample lists tens of thousands of clones; 80% to 90% were detected once. The top ten clonotypes cover approximately 6.5% of the sample. Input material: peripheral blood. These receptors came from an older woman with COVID-19, enrolled during active disease.

The J gene is TRBJ1-1, the V gene TRBV30; D is unresolved. Germline assignment: CDR1 GTSNPN and CDR2 SVGIG (reference sequence). This CDR3 is built from 12 residues. Trimming shortened V by 2 bases and J by 4 bases, and 8 bases separated the two germline ends. Written as DNA, the CDR3 is TGTGCCTGGAGTCGGGGTGGCACTGAAGCTTTCTTT. This codes for CAWSRGGTEAFF.

The CDR3 region has the DNA TGTGCCAGCAGCCCTCTCGGGACCGGGACAGGGCAAGCCGGGGAGCTGTTTTTT. Translation: CASSPLGTGTGQAGELFF. The rearrangement joins TRBV7-9 to TRBJ2-2, with TRBD1 matching 9 bases. Germline CDR1 reads SEHNR; CDR2 reads FQNEAQ (reference sequence). V lost 5 bases, J lost 6 bases, and 16 bases stayed unmatched. The CDR3 is made up of 18 amino acids.

The chain links TRBV11-2 to TRBJ2-3, with D possibly matching TRBD1 (5 bases). Looked up from germline, CDR1 is SGHAT and CDR2 is FQNNGV. V lost 5 bases, J lost 3 bases, and 9 bases lay in between. This CDR3 contains 13 residues. CDR3 sequence (DNA): TGTGCCAGCAGCCCGACAGCGACAGATACGCAGTATTTT. Its protein is CASSPTATDTQYF.

This clone was counted once. The chain carries TRBV7-2 and TRBJ2-4; possible D gene TRBD2, 6 bases. V shed 3 bases and J shed 7 bases, with 10 bases lying between them. The CDR3 length is 13 residues. Per the germline V gene, CDR1 is SGHTA and CDR2 is FQGNSA. Written as DNA, the CDR3 is TGTGCCAGCAGCTTGGCAGGAGGGAACATTCAGTACTTC. This encodes CASSLAGGNIQYF.

The chain couples TRBV28 to TRBJ2-3; TRBD2 aligns across 8 bases. The CDR3 is made up of 15 amino acids. Per germline, CDR1 MDHEN and CDR2 SYDVKM. Trimming took 3 bases from V and 9 from J; bases not matched to a gene: 11. The DNA for the CDR3 is TGTGCCAGCAGTTTGAGGGGACTAGGGGTTGACACGCAGTATTTT. Protein product: CASSLRGLGVDTQYF.

This clone has only one observation. The V gene is TRBV19, the J gene TRBJ1-2, with D unresolved. The CDR3 spans 13 residues. The V and J ends lost 4 bases and 4 bases respectively, with 10 bases between them. Germline assignment: CDR1 LNHDA and CDR2 SQIVND (reference sequence). CDR3 coding DNA: TGTGCCAGTAGTACGCCGGTCGGCTATGGCTACACCTTC. This gives the protein CASSTPVGYGYTF. Together with reference TRBV19 and TRBJ1-2, the CDR3 gives the full variable domain: DGGITQSPKYLFRKEGQNVTLSCEQNLNHDAMYWYRQDPGQGLRLIYYSQIVNDFQKGDIAEGYSVSREKKESFPLTVTSAQKNPTAFYLCASSTPVGYGYTFGSGTRLTVV.

The V gene is TRBV2, the J gene TRBJ2-2, with 9 bases identical to TRBD1. In germline, CDR1 is SNHLY, CDR2 FYNNEI. V was pared by 10 bases and J by 6 bases, with 6 bases of the junction left unmatched. The CDR3 is made up of 13 amino acids. In DNA, the CDR3 is TGTGCCACCGGGACAGGGTGGGCCGGGGAGCTGTTTTTT. Translation gives CATGTGWAGELFF. Full variable domain (outside the CDR3, taken from reference TRBV2 and TRBJ2-2): EPEVTQTPSHQVTQMGQEVILRCVPISNHLYFYWYRQILGQKVEFLVSFYNNEISEKSEIFDDQFSVERPDGSNFTLKIRSTKLEDSAMYFCATGTGWAGELFFGEGSRLTVL.

This chain joins TRBV19 and TRBJ2-1, with 12 nucleotides matching TRBD2. The junction had 11 bases not matched to a gene; V was cut back by 5 bases and J by 6 bases. Germline CDR1 is LNHDA and CDR2 is SQIVND (reference sequence). This CDR3 comprises 17 residues. Written as DNA, the CDR3 is TGTGCCAGTAGTCTCAGCCTGACTAGCGGGAGTTTCAATGAGCAGTTCTTC. This gives the protein CASSLSLTSGSFNEQFF.

This chain uses TRBV30 with TRBJ2-7, with D possibly matching TRBD2 (6 bases). Between the trimmed V and J ends, which lost 1 base and 3 bases, there was a span of 7 bases. The CDR3 runs 12 residues. The V gene's germline CDR1 is GTSNPN and CDR2 SVGIG (reference sequence). The CDR3 region has the DNA TGTGCCTGGAGTGGGAGGGGCTACGAGCAGTACTTC. Translated: CAWSGRGYEQYF.

This chain connects TRBV10-3 to TRBJ1-5; D perhaps matches TRBD1 (5 bases). CDR1 ENHRY and CDR2 SYGVKD come from the germline V gene. The CDR3 has 13 residues. Deletions cut 11 bases from V and 3 bases from J, with 14 bases between. The CDR3 loop reads CASKGLLNQPQHF. As DNA, the CDR3 is TGTGCCTCCAAGGGACTCCTCAATCAGCCCCAGCATTTT.

The genes are TRBV29-1 and TRBJ2-5; TRBD1 agrees at 9 bases. V was clipped by 6 bases and J by 4 bases; unmatched bases: 9. The CDR3 runs 14 residues. The germline V gene encodes CDR1 SQVTM and CDR2 ANQGSEA. CDR3 DNA sequence: TGCAGCGTCTCGGGACAGGGTACGGGAGAGACCCAGTACTTC. Its protein product is CSVSGQGTGETQYF. The full variable domain, rest sourced from reference TRBV29-1 and TRBJ2-5, is SAVISQKPSRDICQRGTSLTIQCQVDSQVTMMFWYRQQPGQSLTLIATANQGSEATYESGFVIDKFPISRPNLTFSTLTVSNMSPEDSSIYLCSVSGQGTGETQYFGPGTRLLVL.

This chain links TRBV2 with TRBJ1-4, with 7 bases identical to TRBD1. The V and J ends lost 7 bases and 3 bases, in that order; junction bases with no gene match: 8. The CDR3 runs to 15 residues. Germline V lookup: CDR1 SNHLY, CDR2 FYNNEI. CDR3 sequence (DNA): TGTGCCAGCAAGGTGGACAGGAGGTCTAATGAAAAACTGTTTTTT. As protein: CASKVDRRSNEKLFF.

The rearrangement joins TRBV9 to TRBJ2-1; 7 nucleotides align to TRBD1. Germline CDR1 and CDR2: SGDLS and YYNGEE. V lost 4 bases to trimming and J lost 6 bases; unmatched junction nucleotides: 7. The CDR3 covers 14 residues. The CDR3 sequence: CASSPHRGGNEQFF. As DNA, the CDR3 is TGTGCCAGCAGCCCTCACAGGGGTGGCAATGAGCAGTTCTTC.

This chain connects TRBV5-6 to TRBJ2-1; possibly TRBD2 for D (6 bases). V gave up 2 bases and J gave up 2 bases, with 14 bases separating them. The CDR3 has 16 amino acids. Germline CDR1 SGHDT, CDR2 YYEEEE. CDR3 in amino acids: CASSLVGGRPYNEQFF. The CDR3 region has the DNA TGTGCCAGCAGCTTAGTCGGGGGACGTCCCTACAATGAGCAGTTCTTC.

The genes are TRBV28 and TRBJ2-1; D might be TRBD1 (5 bases). CDR1 and CDR2 (germline): MDHEN, SYDVKM. Trimming left V 2 bases short and J 6 bases short, with 17 bases between. The length of the CDR3 is 16 residues. CDR3 bases: TGTGCCAGCAGTTTAGCACCGGGCCGCCAGGGCAATGAGCAGTTCTTC. This encodes CASSLAPGRQGNEQFF.

The rearrangement uses TRBV19 and TRBJ2-2; TRBD2 matches 8 bases. Per the germline V gene, CDR1 is LNHDA and CDR2 is SQIVND (reference sequence). The CDR3 has 16 residues. The ends lost 5 bases at V and 0 bases at J; junction bases unmatched: 5. The CDR3 loop is CASSPGGGANTGELFF. The CDR3 nucleotides read TGTGCCAGTAGTCCCGGGGGGGGCGCGAACACCGGGGAGCTGTTTTTT.

This chain connects TRBV6-4 to TRBJ1-4; the D gene is possibly TRBD1 (5 bases). Trimming left V 6 bases short and J 0 bases short, with 8 bases between. CDR3 length equals 14 residues. The germline V gene has CDR1 MRHNA and CDR2 SNTAGT. In DNA, the CDR3 is TGTGCCAGCAGACCGACAGCAACTAATGAAAAACTGTTTTTT. It encodes CASRPTATNEKLFF.

This clone was seen a handful of times. The rearrangement uses TRBV30 and TRBJ1-5, with D unresolved. The CDR3 sequence is 13 residues long. From germline, CDR1 is GTSNPN and CDR2 SVGIG (reference sequence). Trimming stripped 1 base from V and 4 bases from J, with 8 bases between. CDR3: CAWSGGGNQPQHF. The CDR3 region has the DNA TGTGCCTGGAGTGGCGGTGGGAATCAGCCCCAGCATTTT.

The chain has TRBV29-1 and TRBJ2-1, with D tentatively TRBD2 (6 bases). Between the trimmed V and J ends, which lost 3 bases and 0 bases, there was a span of 27 bases. The germline V gene encodes CDR1 SQVTM and CDR2 ANQGSEA. The CDR3 has 20 residues. CDR3 sequence (DNA): TGCAGCGTTGACCCGGAGGAGAGGGAGCGGGTAAAGAGCTCCTACAATGAGCAGTTCTTC. It encodes CSVDPEERERVKSSYNEQFF.

The chain employs TRBV27 and TRBJ2-1, with TRBD1 matching 8 bases. This CDR3 is 14 amino acids long. V gave up 5 bases and J gave up 2 bases; unmatched junction bases: 2. In germline, CDR1 is MNHEY, CDR2 SMNVEV (reference sequence). The CDR3 sequence: CASSVGQAYNEQFF. CDR3 sequence (DNA): TGTGCCAGCAGTGTGGGACAGGCCTACAATGAGCAGTTCTTC.

This clone was detected a few times. This chain connects TRBV10-3 to TRBJ1-6; 11 bases align to TRBD1. In germline, CDR1 is ENHRY, CDR2 SYGVKD. V shed 4 bases and J 7 bases; nucleotides not matched to a gene: 3. The CDR3 has 15 amino acids. This CDR3 is CAISGRDRGNSPLHF. In DNA form, the CDR3 reads TGTGCCATCAGTGGCCGGGACAGGGGGAATTCACCCCTCCACTTT.

CDR3 residues: CASSLTFPAGVGEQFF. The CDR3 coding sequence is TGTGCCAGCAGCTTAACGTTCCCAGCGGGAGTCGGTGAGCAGTTCTTC. This chain joins TRBV7-3 and TRBJ2-1; 8 bases align to TRBD2. The CDR3 is made up of 16 amino acids. Germline lookup yields CDR1 SGHTA and CDR2 FQGTGA. The junction had 10 bases not matched to a gene; V was cut back by 0 bases and J by 9 bases.

The chain carries TRBV28 and TRBJ1-1, with D unclear. V lost 1 base and J 6 bases, leaving 6 bases between the germline ends. Germline CDR1 MDHEN, CDR2 SYDVKM. The CDR3 contains 12 residues. CDR3 sequence reads: CASSLLQSEAFF. CDR3 DNA: TGTGCCAGCAGTTTATTACAGTCTGAAGCTTTCTTT.

This clone came up once. The J gene is TRBJ2-3, the V gene TRBV18; D unclear. CDR1 is KGHSH, CDR2 LQKENI, per germline. Trimming removed 9 bases from V and 0 bases from J, with 4 bases in between. This CDR3 has 11 residues. CDR3 coding DNA: TGTGCCAGTACTAGCACAGATACGCAGTATTTT. Its protein product is CASTSTDTQYF.

This rearrangement joins TRBV11-3 to TRBJ2-5; no definite D call. CDR3 length: 15 amino acids. Trimming took 0 bases from V and 1 from J, leaving 9 bases between them. In germline, CDR1 is SGHNT, CDR2 YENEEA. The CDR3 nucleotides read TGTGCCAGCAGCTTAGACGCCGGGTTCCAAGAGACCCAGTACTTC. Translated, it gives CASSLDAGFQETQYF.

CDR3 protein: CATSPDYTTYEQYF. CDR3 nucleotide sequence: TGTGCCACCTCGCCCGACTACACAACCTACGAGCAGTACTTC. The chain joins TRBV19 to TRBJ2-7; a possible D gene is TRBD2 (5 bases). CDR3 length: 14 residues. V shed 10 bases and J shed 2 bases, with 18 bases lying between them. The germline CDR1 and CDR2 sequences are LNHDA and SQIVND (reference sequence).